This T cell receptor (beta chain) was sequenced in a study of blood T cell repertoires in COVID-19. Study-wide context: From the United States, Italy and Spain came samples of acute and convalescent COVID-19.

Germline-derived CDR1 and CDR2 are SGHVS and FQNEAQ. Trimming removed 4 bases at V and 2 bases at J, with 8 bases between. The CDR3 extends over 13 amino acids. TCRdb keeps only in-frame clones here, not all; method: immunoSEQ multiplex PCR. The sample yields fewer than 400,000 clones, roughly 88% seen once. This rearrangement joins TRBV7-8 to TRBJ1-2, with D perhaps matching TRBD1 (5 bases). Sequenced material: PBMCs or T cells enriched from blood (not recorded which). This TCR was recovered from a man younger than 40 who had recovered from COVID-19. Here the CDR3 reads CASSSDKNYGYTF. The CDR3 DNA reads TGTGCCAGCAGCTCGGACAAAAACTATGGCTACACCTTC.